A single sample gave rise to the 21 T cell receptor beta chains below, sequenced in a study of T cell clonality in common variable immunodeficiency. Method: immunoSEQ multiplex PCR; TCRdb's copy keeps in-frame clones and lacks some. Listed for the sample are tens of thousands of clones, none seen a single time. Sequenced: peripheral blood mononuclear cells. These receptor sequences come from a person aged 18-69 years in good health.

This clone appeared many times. Read coverage stops 3 residues before the CDR3 terminus; the germline J gene supplies the remainder. This chain connects TRBV5-6 to TRBJ1-5, with D perhaps matching TRBD1 (6 bases). Germline CDR1 reads SGHDT; CDR2 reads YYEEEE. The V and J ends lost 2 bases and 4 bases respectively, with 7 bases between them. The CDR3 covers 13 residues. Here the CDR3 reads CASSFTGNQPQHF. Incomplete CDR3 DNA: TGTGCCAGCAGCTTCACAGGGAATCAGCCC.

This clone was observed many times. CDR3 DNA (partial): TGTGCCAGTAGTTTCGCGAACACCGGGGAG. Encoded protein: CASSFANTGE. The complete CDR3 reads CASSFANTGELFF. This chain connects TRBV19 to TRBJ2-2; no definite D call. Read sequence stops 3 residues before the CDR3 end, and the germline J gene provides the missing end. V gave up 5 bases and J gave up 0 bases, with 4 bases separating them. Germline values: CDR1 LNHDA, CDR2 SQIVND (reference sequence). The CDR3 extends over 13 amino acids.

This clone showed up many times. Read coverage stops 3 residues before the CDR3 terminus; the germline J gene supplies the remainder. V and J are TRBV14 and TRBJ2-3; 7 positions agree with TRBD2. The CDR3 length is 16 residues. The germline gives CDR1 SGHDN, CDR2 FVKESK. The CDR3 loop is CASSHPGLVMPETQYF. The covered CDR3 bases are TGTGCCAGCAGCCACCCCGGACTAGTAATGCCCGAGACG.

Comment on this clone: The CDR3 extends 3 residues past the end of the read, so its final part is completed from the germline J gene. The V gene is TRBV20-1, the J gene TRBJ1-5; possible D gene TRBD1, 5 bases. Germline V CDR1 and CDR2: DFQATT, SNEGSKA (reference sequence). This CDR3 is 16 amino acids long. V was pared by 7 bases and J by 7 bases, with 26 bases between. CDR3 in amino acids: CSVPLLGLPYEQPQHF. The CDR3 bases that were read are TGCAGTGTTCCTCTATTGGGACTGCCTTATGAACAGCCC.

This clone has just a few counts. The sequence runs out 3 residues before the end of the CDR3; the remainder is reconstructed from the germline J gene. This chain uses TRBV2 with TRBJ2-1, with 10 bases identical to TRBD1. V lost 8 bases, J lost 8 bases, and 6 bases stayed unmatched. Per the germline V gene, CDR1 is SNHLY and CDR2 is FYNNEI. The length of the CDR3 is 13 residues. CDR3 DNA (partial): TGTGCCAGCCGGGACAGGGGAACGGATGAG. As protein: CASRDRGTDE. The complete CDR3 protein is CASRDRGTDEQFF.

This clone showed up just a few times. The read gets to within 3 residues of the CDR3 end, and the germline J gene fills in the rest. The chain joins TRBV7-2 to TRBJ1-6; D is possibly TRBD1 (5 bases). The CDR3 totals 14 residues. V lost 5 bases to trimming and J lost 10 bases, with 15 bases between them. Germline CDR1 and CDR2: SGHTA and FQGNSA. The CDR3 loop is CASSRGGDWSPLHF. CDR3 bases read: TGTGCCAGCAGCCGGGGGGGGGACTGGTCACCC.

This clone was detected many times. The CDR3 is cut off 3 residues early in the read; its end comes from the germline J gene. The chain combines TRBV30 with TRBJ1-2; 8 bases agree with TRBD1. This CDR3 region has 14 residues. Germline V gene lookup returns CDR1 GTSNPN and CDR2 SVGIG (reference sequence). CDR3 sequence reads: CAWSPLRDRLVYTF. The covered CDR3 bases are TGTGCCTGGAGTCCATTAAGGGACAGGTTGGTC.

This clone was seen a handful of times. The DNA ends 3 residues before the CDR3 does, and the rest of the CDR3 is filled in from the germline J gene. J is TRBJ1-6 and V is TRBV19; D unresolved. This CDR3 comprises 16 residues. V lost 7 bases and J lost 1, with 14 bases in between. Germline values: CDR1 LNHDA, CDR2 SQIVND (reference sequence). The CDR3 sequence is CASKVLGSSYNSPLHF. Partial CDR3 DNA: TGTGCCAGTAAAGTCCTAGGCAGTTCCTATAATTCACCC.

This clone has ten or more counts. The read ends 3 residues shy of where the CDR3 ends; the end is completed using the germline J gene. The rearrangement joins TRBV6-2 or TRBV6-3 to TRBJ1-5; D uncertain. The CDR3 loop spans 13 amino acids. Germline CDR1 reads MNHEY; CDR2 reads SVGEGT. Trimming took off 8 bases at V and 0 bases at J, with 8 bases between the two ends. Partial CDR3 DNA: TGTGCCAGCGGAGCGTATAGCAATCAGCCC. It codes for CASGAYSNQP. The CDR3 as a whole reads CASGAYSNQPQHF.

This clone appeared many times. The read finishes 3 residues shy of the CDR3 end, and the germline J gene is used to complete it. The chain is built from TRBV5-1 and TRBJ1-4; D possibly corresponds to TRBD1 (6 bases). V was shortened by 4 bases and J by 3 bases, with 16 bases between the two germline ends. The CDR3 runs 16 residues. Germline-derived CDR1 and CDR2 are SGHRS and YFSETQ. Incomplete CDR3 DNA: TGCGCCAGCAGCCCGGGAGAATCAGGGGCTAATGAAAAA. Its protein product is CASSPGESGANEK. The entire CDR3 is CASSPGESGANEKLFF.

This clone was recorded many times. The read is 3 residues too short to cover the CDR3 end, so that end is filled in from the germline J gene. V gene TRBV20-1 combines with J gene TRBJ2-5, with 10 bases that match TRBD2. The V gene end was trimmed by 6 bases and the J gene end by 6 bases; junction bases not matched to a gene: 7. CDR3 size: 13 residues. The V gene's germline CDR1 is DFQATT and CDR2 SNEGSKA (reference sequence). CDR3 sequence: CSADTSGEQTQYF. CDR3 DNA (partial): TGCAGTGCCGATACTAGCGGGGAACAGACC.

This clone was seen many times. Sequencing ends 3 residues short of the CDR3 end; the germline J gene provides the rest. The chain employs TRBV18 and TRBJ2-6; tentative D call: TRBD2 (5 bases). V gave up 3 bases and J gave up 1 base, with 13 bases separating them. The CDR3 extends over 17 amino acids. Germline CDR1 is KGHSH and CDR2 is LQKENI. The CDR3 DNA, read in part, is TGTGCCAGCTCACCCCTCCTTCGCGGGTCTGGGGCCAACGTC. It translates to CASSPLLRGSGANV. The entire CDR3 sequence reads CASSPLLRGSGANVLTF.

This clone was observed at least ten times. The read ends 3 residues early relative to the CDR3; the germline J gene fills the gap. The gene calls are TRBV7-8 and TRBJ2-7; TRBD2 is a possible D gene (6 bases). The CDR3 is 14 residues long. Germline loops: CDR1 SGHVS, CDR2 FQNEAQ. V dropped 0 bases and J dropped 5 bases, with 11 bases sitting between them. The CDR3 DNA, read in part, is TGTGCCAGCAGCTTAGCGGGGGGACCAGACGAG. As protein: CASSLAGGPDE. The entire CDR3 sequence reads CASSLAGGPDEQYF.

In its sample, this clone was seen many times. The read falls 3 residues short of the CDR3 end, and the missing part is taken from the germline J gene. The chain has TRBV30 and TRBJ1-1; a weak D match, TRBD1 (5 bases). V was trimmed by 3 bases and J by 4 bases, leaving 12 bases between them. The germline V gene encodes CDR1 GTSNPN and CDR2 SVGIG (reference sequence). The CDR3 has 13 residues. CDR3 region: CAWRITGRTEAFF. CDR3 DNA (partial): TGTGCCTGGAGGATCACAGGTCGCACTGAA.

This clone came up a few times. With the read ending 3 residues before the CDR3 end, the germline J gene is used to fill in that end. This sequence joins TRBV7-6 and TRBJ2-7; 10 nucleotides align to TRBD2. The CDR3 covers 15 residues. CDR1 and CDR2 (germline): SGHVS, FNYEAQ. V lost 1 base, J lost 5 bases, and 5 bases stayed unmatched. This chain's CDR3 is CASSLGLAGANEQYF. The CDR3 DNA, read in part, is TGTGCCAGCAGCTTAGGGCTAGCGGGGGCGAACGAG.

Regarding this clone: The read terminates 3 residues before the CDR3 end, so the remaining end is supplied by the germline J gene. This chain joins TRBV11-3 and TRBJ1-1, with D tentatively TRBD1 (5 bases). Germline-derived CDR1 and CDR2 are SGHNT and YENEEA. The CDR3 has 13 residues. V was trimmed by 2 bases and J by 4 bases, leaving 8 bases between them. CDR3 in amino acids: CASSLIGGTEAFF. Partial CDR3 DNA: TGTGCCAGCAGCTTAATCGGGGGCACTGAA. Combining the CDR3 with reference TRBV11-3 and TRBJ1-1 gives the whole variable domain EAGVVQSPRYKIIEKKQPVAFWCNPISGHNTLYWYLQNLGQGPELLIRYENEEAVDDSQLPKDRFSAERLKGVDSTLKIQPAELGDSAVYLCASSLIGGTEAFFGQGTRLTVV.

This clone was seen at least ten times. The read comes to an end 3 residues before the CDR3 does, leaving the germline J gene to fill in the end. V and J are TRBV20-1 and TRBJ2-2; the match to TRBD1 covers 8 bases. Losses at the gene ends were 2 bases for V and 5 bases for J; bases not matched to a gene: 4. Germline V gene lookup returns CDR1 DFQATT and CDR2 SNEGSKA (reference sequence). The CDR3 runs 14 residues. CDR3 bases read: TGCAGTGCTAGAAGGACAGGGTTTACCGGGGAG. Encoded protein: CSARRTGFTGE. The whole CDR3 protein reads CSARRTGFTGELFF.

Details on this clone: The read is 3 residues too short to cover the CDR3 end, so that end is filled in from the germline J gene. This rearrangement joins TRBV7-6 to TRBJ2-1; TRBD2 matches 8 bases. V was pared by 4 bases and J by 6 bases, with 2 bases of the junction left unmatched. The germline V gene encodes CDR1 SGHVS and CDR2 FNYEAQ. The length of the CDR3 is 13 residues. CDR3 region: CASSWGLVNEQFF. Partial CDR3 DNA: TGTGCCAGCAGCTGGGGACTAGTCAATGAG.

The sample holds a few counts of this clone. The read comes to an end 3 residues before the CDR3 does, leaving the germline J gene to fill in the end. V is TRBV29-1 and J is TRBJ1-6; weak D call: TRBD1 (5 bases). CDR1 SQVTM and CDR2 ANQGSEA come from the germline V gene. This CDR3 is built from 11 residues. The CDR3 spells CSVTLGGTLHF. The sequenced CDR3 bases are TGCAGCGTGACGCTGGGGGGGACC. The variable domain in full, completed from reference TRBV29-1 and TRBJ1-6, reads SAVISQKPSRDICQRGTSLTIQCQVDSQVTMMFWYRQQPGQSLTLIATANQGSEATYESGFVIDKFPISRPNLTFSTLTVSNMSPEDSSIYLCSVTLGGTLHFGNGTRLTVT.

This clone appeared many times. The missing CDR3 end, 3 residues past where the read stops, is filled in from the germline J gene. This sequence joins TRBV20-1 and TRBJ1-5, with 7 bases aligning to TRBD1. There are 14 residues in the CDR3. Germline V gives CDR1 DFQATT, CDR2 SNEGSKA (reference sequence). Losses at the gene ends were 1 base for V and 2 bases for J; bases not matched to a gene: 2. Incomplete CDR3 DNA: TGCAGTGCTAGAGGACAGGGCCGCAATCAGCCC. Translation: CSARGQGRNQP. The whole CDR3 sequence is CSARGQGRNQPQHF.

Ten or more counts support this clone. The CDR3 is cut off 3 residues early in the read; its end comes from the germline J gene. The V call is TRBV7-9, the J call TRBJ2-5; tentative D call: TRBD2 (5 bases). CDR1 SEHNR and CDR2 FQNEAQ come from the germline V gene (reference sequence). The CDR3 extends over 14 amino acids. Trimming cost V 5 bases and J 1 base, with 11 bases left between them. CDR3 amino acids: CASSAQRTQETQYF. Partial CDR3 DNA: TGTGCCAGCAGCGCACAGCGGACCCAAGAGACC. Filled out from reference TRBV7-9 and TRBJ2-5, the complete variable domain reads DTGVSQNPRHKITKRGQNVTFRCDPISEHNRLYWYRQTLGQGPEFLTYFQNEAQLEKSRLLSDRFSAERPKGSFSTLEIQRTEQGDSAMYLCASSAQRTQETQYFGPGTRLLVL.